The present TCR beta chain was sequenced within a study of post-analysis software for immune sequencing data. Overall study results and limits: In patients, TRBV5-6, TRBV5-1 and TRBV20-1 belonged to roughly five TRBV segments found more frequently than in controls.

A note on this clonotype: Its antigen is not identified.

The CDR3 is 13 amino acids. Germline CDR1 is GTSNPN and CDR2 is SVGIG (reference sequence). Libraries were made from TCR beta cDNA, and they carried unique molecular identifiers. Via MiXCR, TCRdb re-called the PCR reads, giving one row per CDR3 protein. The sample yields roughly 600,000 distinct CDR3 sequences, 44% seen once. This chain uses TRBV30 with TRBJ2-5, with 10 bases that match TRBD1. The J call may be wrong; the DNA end is better matched by TRBJ2-7. The source is a girl aged 5-17 years with multiple sclerosis. Sample: blood. The CDR3 loop is CAWNSGQGSEQYF. The CDR3 coding sequence is TGTGCCTGGAATTCGGGACAGGGGAGCGAGCAGTACTTC.